There are many counts of the clone carrying this TCR beta chain. The antigen is not known. Lactation, pregnancy, other autoimmune disease or uncontrolled infection led to exclusion of patients. About 10 ml of fresh peripheral blood supplied the PBMCs. The CDR3 runs to 14 residues. CDR1 SGHTS and CDR2 YDEGEE come from the germline V gene. V shed 3 bases and J shed 1 base, with 10 bases lying between them. These data are taken from a study of T cells in Graves' hyperthyroidism and ophthalmopathy. Study results and limitations: The model foresaw ophthalmopathy a median roughly 6 months prior to onset. Most thyroid-expanded clonotypes above 0.001 were also found in blood.

RNA transcripts gave rise to amplified TCR beta CDR3 regions. Using the HTBI primer set, a first-round RT-PCR was run on the TCR CDR3. TCRdb independently ran MiXCR on the multiplex PCR reads; one entry per CDR3 protein. The sample shows roughly 250,000 distinct CDR3 sequences, about 16% of them seen only once. The sequencing sample was made of blood. The chain links TRBV5-8 to TRBJ1-1; D gene unclear. This clonotype was sampled from a woman aged 18-30 years with Graves' ophthalmopathy. The CDR3 here is CASSWTGRNTEAFF. CDR3 bases: TGTGCCAGCAGCTGGACCGGGCGGAACACTGAAGCTTTCTTT.